These T cell receptor beta chains were read from a single sample in a study of blood T cell repertoires in COVID-19. Generated by immunoSEQ multiplex PCR, the TCRdb table keeps only in-frame clones and is missing some. Of about 50,000 clones listed, about 83% are singletons. The sequenced sample was peripheral blood. The receptors shown here come from a woman aged 55-70 years with acute or convalescent COVID-19. The CDR3 runs from the conserved cysteine through the conserved F or W. The D gene is left open where the match is weak. Some rows mark clone size as missing; the rest say once, few, many or name a class of expanded clone.

d_call: TRBD1; clone_size: .; v_call: TRBV29-1; j_call: TRBJ2-7; cdr3_nt: TGCAGCGTTGGGTCGTCAGGGGGCTACGAGCAGTACTTC; cdr3_aa: CSVGSSGGYEQYF
d_call: .; clone_size: .; v_call: TRBV2; j_call: TRBJ1-1; cdr3_nt: TGTGCCAGCAGTCTGCAGGGATTCGGGACTGAAGCTTTCTTT; cdr3_aa: CASSLQGFGTEAFF
d_call: TRBD1; clone_size: .; v_call: TRBV27; j_call: TRBJ1-5; cdr3_nt: TGTGCCAGCAGTTCCCGGGACAGGGTGAAGCCCCAGCATTTT; cdr3_aa: CASSSRDRVKPQHF
d_call: TRBD2; clone_size: .; v_call: TRBV29-1; j_call: TRBJ2-1; cdr3_nt: TGCAGCGTTGAAGGACTAGCGGGAGTCAATGAGCAGTTCTTC; cdr3_aa: CSVEGLAGVNEQFF
d_call: .; clone_size: few; v_call: TRBV10-2; j_call: TRBJ1-1; cdr3_nt: TGCGCCAGCAGTGAGGGGGGACAATACACTGAAGCTTTCTTT; cdr3_aa: CASSEGGQYTEAFF
d_call: TRBD1; clone_size: .; v_call: TRBV29-1; j_call: TRBJ1-2; cdr3_nt: TGCAGCGTTGGACAGGGCTCGAAGTATGGCTACACCTTC; cdr3_aa: CSVGQGSKYGYTF
d_call: TRBD1; clone_size: .; v_call: TRBV27; j_call: TRBJ1-2; cdr3_nt: TGTGCCAGCAGTTTTGGGGACAGGGCGAACTATGGCTACACCTTC; cdr3_aa: CASSFGDRANYGYTF
d_call: TRBD1; clone_size: .; v_call: TRBV7-3; j_call: TRBJ2-4; cdr3_nt: TGTGCCAGCAGCTCCTCGGGACAGGGGCGGGACATTCAGTACTTC; cdr3_aa: CASSSSGQGRDIQYF
d_call: .; clone_size: .; v_call: TRBV11-2; j_call: TRBJ2-3; cdr3_nt: TGTGCCAGCAGCTTAGATCGAGCGGGCACAGATACGCAGTATTTT; cdr3_aa: CASSLDRAGTDTQYF
d_call: TRBD1; clone_size: once; v_call: TRBV12-3/TRBV12-4; j_call: TRBJ2-7; cdr3_nt: TGTGCCAGCAGCCGACAGGGGGGCGAGCAGTACTTC; cdr3_aa: CASSRQGGEQYF
d_call: .; clone_size: .; v_call: TRBV3-1/TRBV3-2; j_call: TRBJ1-1; cdr3_nt: TGTGCCAGCAGCCAAGGGGGGGGCACTGAAGCTTTCTTT; cdr3_aa: CASSQGGGTEAFF
d_call: TRBD2; clone_size: .; v_call: TRBV7-2; j_call: TRBJ2-1; cdr3_nt: TGTGCCAGCAGCTTAGGACTAGCGTTTAATGAGCAGTTCTTC; cdr3_aa: CASSLGLAFNEQFF
d_call: .; clone_size: once; v_call: TRBV3-1/TRBV3-2; j_call: TRBJ2-7; cdr3_nt: TGTGCCAGCAGCCGCGCCTACGAGCAGTACTTC; cdr3_aa: CASSRAYEQYF
d_call: .; clone_size: .; v_call: TRBV11-2; j_call: TRBJ1-2; cdr3_nt: TGTGCCAGCAGCTTACAGGACTTTGGCTACACCTTC; cdr3_aa: CASSLQDFGYTF
d_call: .; clone_size: .; v_call: TRBV27; j_call: TRBJ1-2; cdr3_nt: TGTGCCAGCAGCCAAACGGGGTTGTTCTATGGCTACACCTTC; cdr3_aa: CASSQTGLFYGYTF
d_call: TRBD1; clone_size: .; v_call: TRBV5-1; j_call: TRBJ1-1; cdr3_nt: TGCGCCAGCAGCTTGGAGGGGGACAGGGGTGCTGAAGCTTTCTTT; cdr3_aa: CASSLEGDRGAEAFF
d_call: TRBD1; clone_size: .; v_call: TRBV6-1; j_call: TRBJ1-6; cdr3_nt: TGTGCCAGCAGTGAACCGGGACAGTATAATTCACCCCTCCACTTT; cdr3_aa: CASSEPGQYNSPLHF
d_call: TRBD1; clone_size: .; v_call: TRBV6-6; j_call: TRBJ1-1; cdr3_nt: TGTGCCAGCAGTCCCGGACAGGGAACCACTGAAGCTTTCTTT; cdr3_aa: CASSPGQGTTEAFF
d_call: TRBD1; clone_size: .; v_call: TRBV4-1; j_call: TRBJ1-5; cdr3_nt: TGCGCCAGCAGCCAAGAGGGTCTAGGGGGCCTTGGTCAGCCCCAGCATTTT; cdr3_aa: CASSQEGLGGLGQPQHF
d_call: TRBD2; clone_size: .; v_call: TRBV7-8; j_call: TRBJ2-1; cdr3_nt: TGTGCCAGCAGCTTACAGGTAGCGGGGGGTAGGAATGAGCAGTTCTTC; cdr3_aa: CASSLQVAGGRNEQFF
d_call: TRBD1; clone_size: .; v_call: TRBV6-6; j_call: TRBJ1-1; cdr3_nt: TGTGCCAGCAGTTACGCTAACAGGGGCCCTGAAGCTTTCTTT; cdr3_aa: CASSYANRGPEAFF
d_call: TRBD2; clone_size: .; v_call: TRBV10-3; j_call: TRBJ2-1; cdr3_nt: TGTGCCATCACCGGAGGGACTAGCGGACATGAGCAGTTCTTC; cdr3_aa: CAITGGTSGHEQFF
d_call: .; clone_size: .; v_call: TRBV5-4; j_call: TRBJ1-6; cdr3_nt: TGTGCCAGCAGCCCCGGGGGAGATTATCCACCCCTCCACTTT; cdr3_aa: CASSPGGDYPPLHF
d_call: .; clone_size: once; v_call: TRBV9; j_call: TRBJ1-2; cdr3_nt: TGTACCAGCAGCGTAGATTACGGGGGAACCTATGGCTACACCTTC; cdr3_aa: CTSSVDYGGTYGYTF
d_call: TRBD1; clone_size: .; v_call: TRBV6-4; j_call: TRBJ1-2; cdr3_nt: TGTGCCAGCAGTGACAACAGGGGATTTGGCTACACCTTC; cdr3_aa: CASSDNRGFGYTF
d_call: TRBD1; clone_size: once; v_call: TRBV14; j_call: TRBJ1-1; cdr3_nt: TGTGCCAGCAGCCAAACCCCCGGGACAGGGCATATTGAAGCTTTCTTT; cdr3_aa: CASSQTPGTGHIEAFF
d_call: .; clone_size: .; v_call: TRBV11-3; j_call: TRBJ2-5; cdr3_nt: TGTGCCAGCAGCGACCGGGCGGCGGGGCGAGAGACCCAGTACTTC; cdr3_aa: CASSDRAAGRETQYF
d_call: .; clone_size: .; v_call: TRBV6-1; j_call: TRBJ2-5; cdr3_nt: TGTGCCAGCAGTGAGGGCCACCAAGAGACCCAGTACTTC; cdr3_aa: CASSEGHQETQYF
d_call: .; clone_size: .; v_call: TRBV6-1; j_call: TRBJ1-1; cdr3_nt: TGTGCCAGCAGTGAAGGATTTGGGGGCAGGAACACTGAAGCTTTCTTT; cdr3_aa: CASSEGFGGRNTEAFF
d_call: .; clone_size: .; v_call: TRBV6-5; j_call: TRBJ1-1; cdr3_nt: TGTGCCAGCAGGAAGGACACCCAGAACACTGAAGCTTTCTTT; cdr3_aa: CASRKDTQNTEAFF
d_call: TRBD1; clone_size: .; v_call: TRBV7-2; j_call: TRBJ1-2; cdr3_nt: TGTGCCAGCAGCCCAAGTGGACAGGCGGGTGGCTACACCTTC; cdr3_aa: CASSPSGQAGGYTF
d_call: .; clone_size: .; v_call: TRBV7-8; j_call: TRBJ1-2; cdr3_nt: TGTGCCAGCAGCTTACTGGACTATAACTATGGCTACACCTTC; cdr3_aa: CASSLLDYNYGYTF
d_call: TRBD2; clone_size: few; v_call: TRBV13; j_call: TRBJ2-7; cdr3_nt: TGTGCCAGCAGCTCGGGACTAGCGGGAGGTCTCACCGCGGACTACGAGCAGTACTTC; cdr3_aa: CASSSGLAGGLTADYEQYF
d_call: TRBD1; clone_size: .; v_call: TRBV28; j_call: TRBJ1-3; cdr3_nt: TGTGCCAGCAGTCCAGGGACAGGATCTGGAAACACCATATATTTT; cdr3_aa: CASSPGTGSGNTIYF
d_call: .; clone_size: .; v_call: TRBV21-1; j_call: TRBJ2-7; cdr3_nt: TGTGCCAGCAGCCCAGCCCTGGACAGTCAATCCTACGAGCAGTACTTC; cdr3_aa: CASSPALDSQSYEQYF
d_call: .; clone_size: .; v_call: TRBV5-1; j_call: TRBJ2-1; cdr3_nt: TGCGCCAGCAATGGTCAGGGCTCGTACAATGAGCAGTTCTTC; cdr3_aa: CASNGQGSYNEQFF
d_call: .; clone_size: .; v_call: TRBV30; j_call: TRBJ1-2; cdr3_nt: TGTGCCTGGAGGGAGACAGACCTCCTCTATGGCTACACCTTC; cdr3_aa: CAWRETDLLYGYTF
d_call: .; clone_size: .; v_call: TRBV18; j_call: TRBJ1-2; cdr3_nt: TGTGCCAGCTCACCCTCGACCAGGAATCATGGCTACACCTTC; cdr3_aa: CASSPSTRNHGYTF
d_call: TRBD1; clone_size: .; v_call: TRBV4-1; j_call: TRBJ1-2; cdr3_nt: TGCGCCAGCAGCCACAGAACAGGGGGCGGCTATGGCTACACCTTC; cdr3_aa: CASSHRTGGGYGYTF
d_call: TRBD2; clone_size: .; v_call: TRBV5-1; j_call: TRBJ2-5; cdr3_nt: TGCGCCAGCAGCTATACTAGCGTAGAGACCCAGTACTTC; cdr3_aa: CASSYTSVETQYF
d_call: .; clone_size: .; v_call: TRBV30; j_call: TRBJ1-5; cdr3_nt: TGTGCCTGGAGTGTAACCCCCCACGGAATCCTCAGCGGTCGTAATCAGCCCCAGCATTTT; cdr3_aa: CAWSVTPHGILSGRNQPQHF
d_call: TRBD1; clone_size: once; v_call: TRBV9; j_call: TRBJ1-2; cdr3_nt: TGTGCCAGCAGCGTCGGACCAAACAGGGGAGACGCCTTC; cdr3_aa: CASSVGPNRGDAF
d_call: .; clone_size: .; v_call: TRBV5-1; j_call: TRBJ2-1; cdr3_nt: TGCGCCAGCAGCTTGGGAGGGGGGGTCTACAATGAGCAGTTCTTC; cdr3_aa: CASSLGGGVYNEQFF
d_call: .; clone_size: .; v_call: TRBV19; j_call: TRBJ1-5; cdr3_nt: TGTGCCAGTAGTCCGGGGGGGAGCAATCAGCCCCAGCATTTT; cdr3_aa: CASSPGGSNQPQHF
d_call: TRBD1; clone_size: .; v_call: TRBV9; j_call: TRBJ1-2; cdr3_nt: TGTGCCAGCAGGCCGACCGGGACAGGGGATTCTGGCTACACCTTC; cdr3_aa: CASRPTGTGDSGYTF
d_call: TRBD2; clone_size: .; v_call: TRBV5-4; j_call: TRBJ2-2; cdr3_nt: TGTGCCAGCAGCCGGGGGGCGAACACCGGGGAGCTGTTTTTT; cdr3_aa: CASSRGANTGELFF
d_call: TRBD1; clone_size: .; v_call: TRBV19; j_call: TRBJ1-5; cdr3_nt: TGTGCCAGTACCGCGGGGACAGGGGGAAGTCAGCCCCAGCATTTT; cdr3_aa: CASTAGTGGSQPQHF
d_call: .; clone_size: .; v_call: TRBV7-3; j_call: TRBJ2-7; cdr3_nt: TGTGCCAGCAGCTTAGGCCCAGCGGACGGAGGGACCTACGAGCAGTACTTC; cdr3_aa: CASSLGPADGGTYEQYF
d_call: .; clone_size: once; v_call: TRBV13; j_call: TRBJ2-6; cdr3_nt: TGTGCCAGCAGCTTAGGGGGCTCCGGGGCCAACGTCCTGACTTTC; cdr3_aa: CASSLGGSGANVLTF
d_call: TRBD1; clone_size: .; v_call: TRBV15; j_call: TRBJ1-2; cdr3_nt: TGTGCCACCAGCTCCCGGACAGGGGGAAACTATGGCTACACCTTC; cdr3_aa: CATSSRTGGNYGYTF
d_call: TRBD2; clone_size: few; v_call: TRBV11-2; j_call: TRBJ2-7; cdr3_nt: TGTGCCAGCAGCTTAGTGATATCCGGGACTAGCGACTACGAGCAGTACTTC; cdr3_aa: CASSLVISGTSDYEQYF
d_call: .; clone_size: .; v_call: TRBV11-1; j_call: TRBJ2-3; cdr3_nt: TGTGCCAGCAGCTTAGAAGGTCAAGGCGGCAATACGCAGTATTTT; cdr3_aa: CASSLEGQGGNTQYF
d_call: .; clone_size: .; v_call: TRBV5-5; j_call: TRBJ2-2; cdr3_nt: TGTGCCAGCAGTCCCCCCGGGACTAACACCGGGGAGCTGTTTTTT; cdr3_aa: CASSPPGTNTGELFF
d_call: .; clone_size: .; v_call: TRBV7-8; j_call: TRBJ1-4; cdr3_nt: TGTGCCAGCAGCTTACGAGAAGGGAGTGGTGAAAAACTGTTTTTT; cdr3_aa: CASSLREGSGEKLFF
d_call: .; clone_size: .; v_call: TRBV5-1; j_call: TRBJ2-2; cdr3_nt: TGCGCCAGCAGCTTGGGTACAGCCACCGGGGAGCTGTTTTTT; cdr3_aa: CASSLGTATGELFF
d_call: .; clone_size: .; v_call: TRBV7-9; j_call: TRBJ1-6; cdr3_nt: TGTGCCAGCAGTCGACAGGTCAGGTCACCCCTCCACTTT; cdr3_aa: CASSRQVRSPLHF
d_call: .; clone_size: .; v_call: TRBV10-3; j_call: TRBJ2-7; cdr3_nt: TGTGCCATCAGTGACCCCGAGAGGTCTAGCCACTACGAGCAGTACTTC; cdr3_aa: CAISDPERSSHYEQYF
d_call: .; clone_size: .; v_call: TRBV2; j_call: TRBJ1-6; cdr3_nt: TGTGCCGGAGGGGCCGGGATATCACCCCTCCACTTT; cdr3_aa: CAGGAGISPLHF
d_call: .; clone_size: .; v_call: TRBV19; j_call: TRBJ2-3; cdr3_nt: TGTGCCAGTAGTACCCAGTGGTCGGGAGACACAGATACGCAGTATTTT; cdr3_aa: CASSTQWSGDTDTQYF